This T cell receptor beta chain was sequenced during a study of response to subunit inactivated influenza vaccine. From the RT-PCR reads, TCRdb called clonotypes with MiXCR, one entry per CDR3 protein. The sample has about 780,000 distinct CDR3 sequences, around a sixth seen once; the top ten hold roughly 10%. This clonotype was seen a handful of times. The CDR3 runs to 17 residues. Per germline, CDR1 SGDLS and CDR2 YYNGEE. V was pared by 2 bases and J by 7 bases, with 10 bases of the junction left unmatched. The gene calls are TRBV9 and TRBJ2-1, with 12 bases that match TRBD2. The source was PBMCs from blood, collected more than 4 days after vaccination. The clonotype was recovered from a man aged 50 to 59 who received an inactivated influenza vaccine. The CDR3 here is CASSVEETSGRMNEQFF. Written as DNA, the CDR3 is TGTGCCAGCAGCGTGGAAGAAACTAGCGGGAGGATGAATGAGCAGTTCTTC.